The clone carrying this TCR beta chain was seen more than once but under ten times. As yet, its antigen is unknown. At one boundary the junction diverges from the germline segment, which might be a read error. PBMC DNA, left unsorted, was sequenced on ten immunoSEQ deep assay plates. Clones were read by immunoSEQ multiplex PCR, and TCRdb kept only the in-frame ones, dropping some. The table includes 490,000 or so clones, about 79% detected once. The V gene's germline CDR1 is SSHAT and CDR2 FNYEAQ (reference sequence). This CDR3 is 16 amino acids long. This entry comes from a study of shared clonotypes between healthy human individuals. Background on the study: With ages of 18 to 49, the donors were a couple of women and a few men. Overall study results and limits: It was expected that sequencing depth would affect clonotype sharing among donors.

The J gene is TRBJ2-2, the V gene TRBV7-7; 7 bases match TRBD2. The TCR was taken from a woman between 40 and 55 years old in good health. Some clones in this sample may be carry-over from other donors' samples. What was sequenced was PBMCs. CDR3 residues: CASSLAVAGVGGELFF. Here the CDR3 DNA reads TGTGCTAGCAGCTTAGCGGTGGCGGGAGTTGGCGGGGAGCTGTTTTTT.